What follows are 25 T cell receptor beta chains derived from one specimen sequenced in a study of OX40 agonist ivuxolimab in advanced cancers. Some clones are missing from TCRdb's copy, which holds only in-frame ones; the method was immunoSEQ multiplex PCR. The sample records about 140,000 clones, just over 90% being singletons. This material consisted of CD4+ or CD8+ T cells sorted from blood, taken in a trial of the OX40 agonist ivuxolimab. Receptors originate from an adult with an advanced solid tumor such as melanoma, head and neck, liver or kidney cancer.

The rearrangement uses TRBV7-2 and TRBJ1-6, with 10 bases fitting TRBD1. The CDR3 is 12 amino acids. Germline assignment: CDR1 SGHTA and CDR2 FQGNSA. V was clipped by 1 base and J by 17 bases; unmatched bases: 2. CDR3 loop: CASSLGGQGIHF. In DNA, the CDR3 is TGTGCCAGCAGCTTAGGGGGACAGGGGATCCACTTT.

The gene calls are TRBV29-1 and TRBJ1-1; possibly TRBD1 for D (6 bases). Germline CDR1 and CDR2: SQVTM and ANQGSEA. This CDR3 is 15 amino acids long. V lost 1 base, J lost 1 base, and 13 bases lay in between. The CDR3 reads CSVEGEGGANTEAFF. The CDR3 DNA is TGCAGCGTTGAAGGGGAAGGGGGGGCGAACACTGAAGCTTTCTTT.

The CDR3 region has the DNA TGTGCCAGCAGTTTACAGGGGGCGAACACCGGGGAGCTGTTTTTT. Amino acids: CASSLQGANTGELFF. This chain joins TRBV27 and TRBJ2-2, with 7 bases aligning to TRBD1. V lost 2 bases to trimming and J lost 0 bases; unmatched junction nucleotides: 0. The germline V gene has CDR1 MNHEY and CDR2 SMNVEV (reference sequence). The CDR3 has 15 amino acids.

The chain links TRBV9 to TRBJ1-2; TRBD1 matches 9 bases. The germline CDR1 and CDR2 sequences are SGDLS and YYNGEE. The CDR3 spans 15 residues. V was clipped by 4 bases and J by 4 bases; unmatched bases: 8. The CDR3 DNA reads TGTGCCAGCAGCCCGGGACAGGGTTTGACCTATGGCTACACCTTC. Its translation is CASSPGQGLTYGYTF.

On this clone: The same CDR3 also results from other DNA sequences found in this sample. The genes are TRBV19 and TRBJ2-7, with D uncertain. Germline CDR1 is LNHDA and CDR2 is SQIVND (reference sequence). This CDR3 region has 14 residues. V lost 3 bases to trimming and J lost 0 bases, with 9 bases between them. The CDR3 loop is CASSISTDSYEQYF. The CDR3 nucleotides read TGTGCCAGTAGTATCTCCACAGACTCCTACGAGCAGTACTTC. Combining the CDR3 with reference TRBV19 and TRBJ2-7 gives the whole variable domain DGGITQSPKYLFRKEGQNVTLSCEQNLNHDAMYWYRQDPGQGLRLIYYSQIVNDFQKGDIAEGYSVSREKKESFPLTVTSAQKNPTAFYLCASSISTDSYEQYFGPGTRLTVT.

This chain connects TRBV11-2 to TRBJ1-1; TRBD1 might be the D (5 bases). Trimming removed 7 bases at V and 1 base at J, with 22 bases between. The CDR3 length is 17 residues. CDR1 SGHAT and CDR2 FQNNGV come from the germline V gene. The CDR3 reads CASILSGWGFANTEAFF. The CDR3 nucleotides are TGTGCCAGCATCCTTTCCGGGTGGGGGTTCGCGAACACTGAAGCTTTCTTT. The variable domain in full, with the rest retrieved from reference TRBV11-2 and TRBJ1-1, is EAGVAQSPRYKIIEKRQSVAFWCNPISGHATLYWYQQILGQGPKLLIQFQNNGVVDDSQLPKDRFSAERLKGVDSTLKIQPAKLEDSAVYLCASILSGWGFANTEAFFGQGTRLTVV.

The gene calls are TRBV19 and TRBJ1-5, with D unclear. Germline V gene data show CDR1 as LNHDA and CDR2 as SQIVND (reference sequence). The CDR3 totals 15 residues. The V end was cut by 3 bases, the J end by 0 bases, with 9 bases between. CDR3 loop: CASSMVSDSNQPQHF. As DNA, the CDR3 is TGTGCCAGTAGTATGGTTTCGGATAGCAATCAGCCCCAGCATTTT.

The chain carries TRBV9 and TRBJ2-7; D not resolved. V lost 0 bases and J 2 bases, leaving 9 bases between the germline ends. The CDR3 length is 14 residues. CDR1 is SGDLS and CDR2 is YYNGEE in the germline V gene. The CDR3 loop reads CASSVDPTPYEQYF. The CDR3 DNA follows: TGTGCCAGCAGCGTAGATCCAACTCCCTACGAGCAGTACTTC.

The rearrangement joins TRBV28 to TRBJ2-1; TRBD2 matches 8 bases. The ends lost 6 bases at V and 0 bases at J; junction bases unmatched: 4. Germline lookup yields CDR1 MDHEN and CDR2 SYDVKM. This CDR3 is built from 15 residues. The CDR3 nucleotides read TGTGCCAGCAGGAGAAGCGGGAGCTCCTACAATGAGCAGTTCTTC. This sequence encodes CASRRSGSSYNEQFF.

The chain joins TRBV7-2 to TRBJ2-7, with D uncertain. Trimming cost V 1 base and J 0 bases, with 4 bases left between them. The CDR3 has 13 amino acids. Germline V gives CDR1 SGHTA, CDR2 FQGNSA. CDR3 nucleotides: TGTGCCAGCAGCTTAGGGAACTCCTACGAGCAGTACTTC. Its translation is CASSLGNSYEQYF.

V gene TRBV19 combines with J gene TRBJ2-6; the D is unclear. Germline V lookup: CDR1 LNHDA, CDR2 SQIVND (reference sequence). The V and J ends lost 5 bases and 0 bases respectively, with 11 bases between them. This CDR3 spans 16 amino acids. The CDR3 DNA is TGTGCCAGTAGTTCTTCCGGGTACTCTGGGGCCAACGTCCTGACTTTC. Encoded protein: CASSSSGYSGANVLTF.

The chain uses TRBV15 and TRBJ1-2; 7 bases map to TRBD1. The germline V gene encodes CDR1 LNHNV and CDR2 YYDKDF (reference sequence). CDR3 size: 15 residues. V shed 4 bases and J 2 bases; nucleotides not matched to a gene: 7. Here the CDR3 reads CATSIYRGPNYGYTF. In nucleotides, the CDR3 is TGTGCCACCAGCATCTACAGGGGCCCAAACTATGGCTACACCTTC.

This CDR3 reads CASSFDSGGYTF. In DNA form, the CDR3 reads TGTGCCAGCAGCTTCGACAGTGGAGGCTACACCTTC. The chain joins TRBV7-2 to TRBJ1-2, with TRBD1 as a possible D gene (5 bases). Germline-derived CDR1 and CDR2 are SGHTA and FQGNSA. The CDR3 totals 12 residues. V was cut by 3 bases and J by 8 bases, with 10 bases left in between.

V is TRBV15 and J is TRBJ2-3; no clear D gene. V was cut by 3 bases and J by 4 bases, with 14 bases left in between. The CDR3 is 15 amino acids. Germline CDR1 LNHNV, CDR2 YYDKDF (reference sequence). For the CDR3, the DNA is TGTGCCACCAGCAGGTCCCCTACGATCGCAGATACGCAGTATTTT. Its protein product is CATSRSPTIADTQYF.

The V gene is TRBV28, the J gene TRBJ2-5; D is tentatively TRBD1 or TRBD2 (6 bases each). The CDR3 covers 16 residues. CDR1 and CDR2 from the germline V gene are MDHEN and SYDVKM. V was trimmed by 8 bases and J by 2 bases, leaving 21 bases between them. CDR3 nucleotides: TGTGCCAGCGTGTGGAGGGTAGGGGGAGCGCAAGAGACCCAGTACTTC. Translated: CASVWRVGGAQETQYF.

J is TRBJ2-1 and V is TRBV28; TRBD1 is a possible D gene (6 bases). Germline CDR1 reads MDHEN; CDR2 reads SYDVKM. The CDR3 has 18 residues. V was shortened by 2 bases and J by 0 bases, with 17 bases between the two germline ends. The CDR3 spells CASSLPGTSPSSYNEQFF. The DNA for the CDR3 is TGTGCCAGCAGTTTACCGGGGACAAGTCCATCCTCCTACAATGAGCAGTTCTTC.

The rearrangement links TRBV6-6 to TRBJ1-5; no definite D call. CDR1 is MNHNY, CDR2 SVGAGI, per germline (reference sequence). V shed 4 bases and J shed 5 bases, with 9 bases lying between them. CDR3 length: 13 residues. CDR3 bases: TGTGCCAGCAGTTTAATAGACTATCAGCCCCAGCATTTT. Protein sequence: CASSLIDYQPQHF.

The genes are TRBV19 and TRBJ1-5; D unresolved. V was cut by 9 bases and J by 1 base, with 10 bases left in between. The V gene's germline CDR1 is LNHDA and CDR2 SQIVND (reference sequence). The CDR3 loop spans 13 amino acids. CDR3 nucleotides: TGTGCCAGCTGCGGGGTAAGCAATCAGCCCCAGCATTTT. It is translated as CASCGVSNQPQHF.

This chain connects TRBV5-1 to TRBJ1-1, with TRBD1 matching over 10 bases. The CDR3 length is 18 residues. V shed 4 bases and J 4 bases; nucleotides not matched to a gene: 16. CDR1 SGHRS and CDR2 YFSETQ come from the germline V gene. CDR3 DNA: TGCGCCAGCAGCCCCTGGGGGGGGACAGGGGTCGCCGGCACTGAAGCTTTCTTT. The encoded protein is CASSPWGGTGVAGTEAFF.

The chain is built from TRBV19 and TRBJ2-5; 8 nucleotides agree with TRBD1. Looked up from germline, CDR1 is LNHDA and CDR2 is SQIVND (reference sequence). V lost 5 bases and J lost 5; bases outside the gene matches: 7. The CDR3 has 14 amino acids. The CDR3 here is CASSPRQGRETQYF. The CDR3 DNA is TGTGCCAGTAGTCCCCGACAGGGGAGGGAGACCCAGTACTTC.

This clone has only one observation. The chain employs TRBV9 and TRBJ1-2, with 9 bases that match TRBD1. Trimming removed 0 bases from V and 7 bases from J; junction bases left unmatched: 7. The CDR3 is 15 residues long. In germline, CDR1 is SGDLS, CDR2 YYNGEE. CDR3 in amino acids: CASSVALGQGSGYTF. In DNA form, the CDR3 reads TGTGCCAGCAGCGTAGCACTAGGACAGGGGTCTGGCTACACCTTC. The full variable domain, its missing parts supplied by reference TRBV9 and TRBJ1-2, is DSGVTQTPKHLITATGQRVTLRCSPRSGDLSVYWYQQSLDQGLQFLIQYYNGEERAKGNILERFSAQQFPDLHSELNLSSLELGDSALYFCASSVALGQGSGYTFGSGTRLTVV.

This sequence joins TRBV6-1 and TRBJ2-2; the match to TRBD2 covers 9 bases. The CDR3 consists of 20 residues. The ends lost 2 bases at V and 1 base at J; junction bases unmatched: 14. CDR1 and CDR2 (germline): MNHNS, SASEGT. DNA for the CDR3: TGTGCCAGCAGTGAATTGTTGTTATGGACTAGCGACCAGAACACCGGGGAGCTGTTTTTT. This gives the protein CASSELLLWTSDQNTGELFF.

The gene calls are TRBV6-4 and TRBJ2-7, with 7 bases aligning to TRBD1. The CDR3 runs 18 residues. In germline, CDR1 is MRHNA, CDR2 SNTAGT. The junction had 16 bases not matched to a gene; V was cut back by 0 bases and J by 5 bases. The CDR3 is CASSDSGQVRDRVDEQYF. CDR3 sequence (DNA): TGTGCCAGCAGTGACTCAGGCCAGGTTAGAGACAGGGTCGACGAGCAGTACTTC.

The rearrangement links TRBV28 to TRBJ2-5, with D perhaps matching TRBD1 (5 bases). CDR3 size: 13 residues. The germline V and J ends were trimmed by 5 bases and 2 bases, with 9 bases remaining between them. CDR1 is MDHEN, CDR2 SYDVKM, per germline. CDR3 in amino acids: CASSRRQQETQYF. CDR3 bases: TGTGCCAGCAGTCGTAGACAGCAAGAGACCCAGTACTTC.

This chain joins TRBV4-3 and TRBJ2-7; D perhaps matches TRBD2 (6 bases). V was pared by 1 base and J by 6 bases, with 7 bases between. Germline V gene data show CDR1 as LGHNA and CDR2 as YSLEER. The CDR3 extends over 12 amino acids. CDR3 protein: CASSQGRAEQYF. The CDR3 region has the DNA TGCGCCAGCAGCCAAGGGAGGGCCGAGCAGTACTTC.